A single sample gave rise to the 22 T cell receptor beta chains below, sequenced in a study of cytomegalovirus exposure and HLA in healthy donors (dated by TCRdb to the late 2010s). The library was made by the immunoSEQ multiplex PCR assay. For the multiplex PCR, a mixture combining 60 forward primers for TCR Vbeta segments and 13 reverse primers for TCR Jbeta segments was used. TCRdb limited this immuneACCESS table to in-frame rearrangements with V and J called. A share of clones is missing; checked studies link under half to unresolved V genes, and the rest is unexplained. The sample table records fewer than 200,000 clones; approximately 75% of these occur just once. About 1.6% of the sample lies in the top ten. The sample taken for sequencing was PBMCs. These receptors came from a girl between 10 and 17 years old in good health and CMV-seronegative.

The rearrangement links TRBV4-2 to TRBJ2-1, with D perhaps TRBD2 (7 bases). The CDR3 covers 14 residues. Germline V gives CDR1 LGHNA, CDR2 YNFKEQ. V dropped 4 bases and J dropped 15 bases, with 22 bases sitting between them. CDR3 bases: TGTGCCAGCAGCCTTCAAGGGGGAGGGGGGGGTCCGTTCTTC. It translates to CASSLQGGGGGPFF.

This clone came up a few times. The V gene is TRBV5-1, the J gene TRBJ2-5; 11 bases agree with TRBD2. Germline-derived CDR1 and CDR2 are SGHRS and YFSETQ. The ends lost 4 bases at V and 5 bases at J; junction bases unmatched: 4. The CDR3 totals 14 residues. In DNA, the CDR3 is TGCGCCAGCAGCAAGACTAGCGGGGTTGAGACCCAGTACTTC. This codes for CASSKTSGVETQYF.

As DNA, the CDR3 is TGTGCCAGCAGTGGCTTCCCACCGAGGAACGAGCAGTACTTC. It specifies CASSGFPPRNEQYF. This sequence joins TRBV2 and TRBJ2-7; unclear D gene. V was trimmed by 4 bases and J by 5 bases, leaving 15 bases between them. Germline V gene lookup returns CDR1 SNHLY and CDR2 FYNNEI. CDR3 length: 14 amino acids.

The CDR3 nucleotides are TGTGCCAGCAGTTACTCGAGGCGGGGGGGCAATGAGCAGTTCTTC. Translation: CASSYSRRGGNEQFF. The rearrangement links TRBV6-5 to TRBJ2-1, with 9 bases that match TRBD2. The CDR3 totals 15 residues. Trimming removed 0 bases from V and 6 bases from J; junction bases left unmatched: 3. Germline loops: CDR1 MNHEY, CDR2 SVGAGI.

The chain joins TRBV10-3 to TRBJ1-6; TRBD1 matches 8 bases. V shed 8 bases, J shed 6 bases, and the junction held 18 bases outside the gene matches. Germline V gene sequence: CDR1 ENHRY, CDR2 SYGVKD. The CDR3 extends over 18 amino acids. The DNA of the CDR3 is TGTGCCATCGTGAGCCACCGGGCGACAGGGGTTGCTAATTCACCCCTCCACTTT. This gives the protein CAIVSHRATGVANSPLHF.

This clone was picked up a small number of times. The CDR3: CASSARTGVTNEKLFF. The CDR3 DNA follows: TGTGCCAGCAGTGCCAGAACAGGGGTGACTAATGAAAAACTGTTTTTT. This sequence joins TRBV28 and TRBJ1-4; the match to TRBD1 covers 7 bases. V gave up 5 bases and J gave up 2 bases; unmatched junction bases: 8. The CDR3 contains 16 residues. The V gene's germline CDR1 is MDHEN and CDR2 SYDVKM. The entire variable domain, with the rest obtained from reference TRBV28 and TRBJ1-4, is as follows: DVKVTQSSRYLVKRTGEKVFLECVQDMDHENMFWYRQDPGLGLRLIYFSYDVKMKEKGDIPEGYSVSREKKERFSLILESASTNQTSMYLCASSARTGVTNEKLFFGSGTQLSVL.

V and J are TRBV2 and TRBJ1-2, with D maybe TRBD1 (6 bases). The length of the CDR3 is 15 residues. From germline, CDR1 is SNHLY and CDR2 FYNNEI. V was clipped by 2 bases and J by 6 bases, with 16 bases between them. CDR3 loop: CASSESTQGGHGYTF. DNA of the CDR3: TGTGCCAGCAGTGAATCTACACAGGGCGGTCATGGCTACACCTTC.

This clone was seen only once. This chain uses TRBV5-6 with TRBJ1-2, with TRBD1 identical over 7 bases. CDR3 size: 15 residues. CDR1 is SGHDT, CDR2 YYEEEE, per germline. V lost 2 bases, J lost 5 bases, and 9 bases stayed unmatched. The CDR3 sequence: CASSFIGQDHYGYTF. CDR3 DNA: TGTGCCAGCAGCTTCATAGGACAGGATCATTATGGCTACACCTTC.

This chain uses TRBV30 with TRBJ1-2, with D possibly matching TRBD1 (6 bases). V lost 0 bases, J lost 8 bases, and 22 bases lay in between. CDR1 and CDR2 from the germline V gene are GTSNPN and SVGIG (reference sequence). This CDR3 has 16 amino acids. CDR3 protein: CAWSVRQGQCDMGYTF. In nucleotides, the CDR3 is TGTGCCTGGAGTGTACGGCAGGGACAATGTGACATGGGCTACACCTTC.

The V gene is TRBV19, the J gene TRBJ2-1; 7 bases agree with TRBD2. CDR1 is LNHDA and CDR2 is SQIVND in the germline V gene (reference sequence). Trimming took 7 bases from V and 0 from J; bases not matched to a gene: 6. This CDR3 has 15 residues. The DNA of the CDR3 is TGTGCCAGTAACCGGGACTACTCCTCCTACAATGAGCAGTTCTTC. It is translated as CASNRDYSSYNEQFF.

This clone has just one count. The chain is built from TRBV5-8 and TRBJ2-3; D perhaps matches TRBD2 (5 bases). The V gene's germline CDR1 is SGHTS and CDR2 YDEGEE. This CDR3 contains 12 residues. V was clipped by 3 bases and J by 4 bases, with 6 bases between them. The CDR3 loop is CASSSRADTQYF. The CDR3 coding sequence is TGTGCCAGCAGCTCGAGGGCAGATACGCAGTATTTT. Looking up the rest from reference TRBV5-8 and TRBJ2-3 gives the full variable domain: EAGVTQSPTHLIKTRGQQATLRCSPISGHTSVYWYQQALGLGLQFLLWYDEGEERNRGNFPPRFSGRQFPNYSSELNVNALELEDSALYLCASSSRADTQYFGPGTRLTVL.

This clone was counted between two and nine times. The V and J genes are TRBV30 and TRBJ1-1; D remains unclear. CDR3 length: 14 residues. CDR1 and CDR2 from the germline V gene are GTSNPN and SVGIG (reference sequence). The germline V and J ends were trimmed by 2 bases and 4 bases, with 14 bases remaining between them. As DNA, the CDR3 is TGTGCCTGGAGTTGGAGGACCCGGGGCACTGAAGCTTTCTTT. Translating it yields CAWSWRTRGTEAFF.

V usage is TRBV27 and J usage is TRBJ2-1, with TRBD2 identical over 8 bases. V lost 5 bases to trimming and J lost 2 bases; unmatched junction nucleotides: 5. Germline-derived CDR1 and CDR2 are MNHEY and SMNVEV (reference sequence). The CDR3 consists of 15 residues. Written as DNA, the CDR3 is TGTGCCAGCAGTCCCCCCGGGGGGGCCTACAATGAGCAGTTCTTC. Translated: CASSPPGGAYNEQFF.

This clone was found once. V usage is TRBV5-4 and J usage is TRBJ1-1; D is uncertain. The V end was cut by 4 bases, the J end by 6 bases, with 25 bases between. The germline CDR1 and CDR2 sequences are SGHNT and YYREEE (reference sequence). The CDR3 sequence is 17 residues long. CDR3 sequence: CASSPLVISAAPPEAFF. In DNA form, the CDR3 reads TGTGCCAGCAGCCCCCTGGTGATAAGCGCGGCCCCACCTGAAGCTTTCTTT.

This chain uses TRBV6-6 with TRBJ2-1, with 10 bases identical to TRBD2. Looked up from germline, CDR1 is MNHNY and CDR2 is SVGAGI (reference sequence). The CDR3 length is 15 residues. The V gene end was trimmed by 4 bases and the J gene end by 5 bases; junction bases not matched to a gene: 5. This CDR3 is CASSSLAGVDNEQFF. The CDR3 nucleotides are TGTGCCAGCAGTTCCCTAGCGGGGGTGGACAATGAGCAGTTCTTC.

The chain employs TRBV5-1 and TRBJ2-7; 7 bases map to TRBD1. The CDR3 length is 18 residues. From germline, CDR1 is SGHRS and CDR2 YFSETQ. Trimming at V came to 1 base and at J to 4 bases, leaving 17 bases not matched to a gene. CDR3 protein: CASSLLTLGTVTSYEQYF. The CDR3, as DNA: TGCGCCAGCAGCTTGTTAACACTCGGGACAGTTACATCTTACGAGCAGTACTTC.

A few counts support this clone. CDR3 DNA sequence: TGTGCCAGCAGGATGGGACAGGATTTCTACGAGCAGTACTTC. Its translation: CASRMGQDFYEQYF. The J gene is TRBJ2-7, the V gene TRBV2, with 8 positions matching TRBD1. This CDR3 has 14 amino acids. Trimming cost V 6 bases and J 3 bases; bases outside gene matches: 7. Germline lookup yields CDR1 SNHLY and CDR2 FYNNEI.

The J gene is TRBJ2-3, the V gene TRBV19; 9 bases map to TRBD1. Germline CDR1 and CDR2: LNHDA and SQIVND (reference sequence). V trimming: 1 base; J trimming: 5 bases; junction bases outside the gene matches: 4. The CDR3 is 15 residues long. The CDR3 nucleotides read TGTGCCAGTAGTATAGGGGACAGGGCTCAAGATACGCAGTATTTT. As protein: CASSIGDRAQDTQYF.

The genes are TRBV6-1 and TRBJ1-5, with 7 bases that match TRBD1. This CDR3 is 19 amino acids long. V lost 2 bases to trimming and J lost 9 bases; unmatched junction nucleotides: 22. Germline lookup yields CDR1 MNHNS and CDR2 SASEGT. The DNA of the CDR3 is TGTGCCAGCAGTGAAAAAAAGCAGGGTGCCGGGACAGCTGTGCGGCCCCAGCATTTT. Protein: CASSEKKQGAGTAVRPQHF.

The chain combines TRBV6-6 with TRBJ2-2; D remains ambiguous. The CDR3 covers 13 residues. The V gene's germline CDR1 is MNHNY and CDR2 SVGAGI (reference sequence). V was cut by 6 bases and J by 1 base, with 6 bases left in between. In DNA form, the CDR3 reads TGTGCCAGCAGGGCTCAGAACACCGGGGAGCTGTTTTTT. Its translation is CASRAQNTGELFF.

The rearrangement joins TRBV2 to TRBJ2-7, with 7 bases that match TRBD1. J lost 6 bases, V lost 6 bases, and 5 bases had no gene match. This CDR3 is 12 amino acids long. Germline V CDR1 and CDR2: SNHLY, FYNNEI. Written as DNA, the CDR3 is TGTGCCAGCAGCGGCTACAGGGGCGAGCAGTACTTC. Translating it yields CASSGYRGEQYF.

The chain has TRBV14 and TRBJ2-1; D unclear. Germline V gene lookup returns CDR1 SGHDN and CDR2 FVKESK. Trimming stripped 6 bases from V and 1 base from J, with 25 bases between. CDR3 length: 19 residues. DNA of the CDR3: TGTGCCAGCAGTCTGGGTATAAGGAACAGAGCCCTATCCTACAATGAGCAGTTCTTC. It is translated as CASSLGIRNRALSYNEQFF.